Listed below are T cell receptor beta chains from one sample, sequenced in a study of lymphopenia after photon versus proton radiotherapy. The assay was immunoSEQ multiplex PCR, and TCRdb's table has in-frame clones only and misses some. Here the sample spans fewer than 25,000 clones, more than 80% being singletons. This specimen consisted of peripheral blood, obtained from a patient treated with photon-based radiotherapy. All receptors come from a man aged 40-49 years with gastric cancer. Each CDR3 is given with its conserved first and last residue. Fields, in order: D gene, clone size, V gene, J gene, CDR3 DNA, CDR3 protein. A D gene is named only where the DNA matches it firmly. Size values are once, few and many counts, or a class for expanded clones, and some rows have none.

-	-	TRBV6-1	TRBJ1-5	TGTGCCAGCAGTGAATATGAGGGTGGTCAGCCCCAGCATTTT	CASSEYEGGQPQHF
TRBD2	-	TRBV19	TRBJ2-2	TGTGCCAGTAGTTTGGGGGAGGGACTCACCCTAGAGAAGCTGTTTTTT	CASSLGEGLTLEKLFF
-	-	TRBV15	TRBJ1-2	TGTGCCACCAGCAGAGGGGTGGATGCAGGGTTCCTCTATGGCTACACCTTC	CATSRGVDAGFLYGYTF
TRBD2	-	TRBV7-6	TRBJ2-5	TGTGCCAGCAGCTTAGGGACTAGCGGGGGAGCCCAAGAGACCCAGTACTTC	CASSLGTSGGAQETQYF
TRBD1	-	TRBV9	TRBJ2-1	TGTGCCAGCAGCACCCGACAGGGCAGGTCCTACAATGAGCAGTTCTTC	CASSTRQGRSYNEQFF
TRBD1	-	TRBV5-6	TRBJ1-2	TGTGCCAGCAGCTTCCGGACAGGGGGAGGCTATGGCTACACCTTC	CASSFRTGGGYGYTF
TRBD1	-	TRBV27	TRBJ1-5	TGTGCCAGCACCCCCTCCGGGACAGGGGGTACGCCCCAGCATTTT	CASTPSGTGGTPQHF
TRBD1	-	TRBV4-2	TRBJ1-3	TGTGCCAGCAGCCAAGTGGGACAGGGCTCGGGAAACACCATATATTTT	CASSQVGQGSGNTIYF
-	-	TRBV11-1	TRBJ1-1	TGTGCCAGCAGCTTTGTCTCGAGGGGCACTGAAGCTTTCTTT	CASSFVSRGTEAFF
-	-	TRBV7-9	TRBJ2-7	TGTGCCAGCAGCTCCTTGAGGGGAAGCGACGAGCAGTACTTC	CASSSLRGSDEQYF
-	-	TRBV5-4	TRBJ2-1	TGTGCCAGCAGCGGTTCTCGGACAGTTAGCAATGAGCAGTTCTTC	CASSGSRTVSNEQFF
TRBD1	-	TRBV6-4	TRBJ1-2	TGTGCCAGCAGTCCCGACAGGGGGATTGGCTACACCTTC	CASSPDRGIGYTF
TRBD1	-	TRBV28	TRBJ2-5	TGTGCCACCCGAGGGCCGGGACAGGGTGTGGAGACCCAGTACTTC	CATRGPGQGVETQYF
TRBD2	few	TRBV4-2	TRBJ2-1	TGTGCCAGCAGCCAAGATGGGACTAGCGCCTACAATGAGCAGTTCTTC	CASSQDGTSAYNEQFF
-	-	TRBV11-2	TRBJ1-2	TGTGCCAGCAGCTTAGGAGAGGGAGATGGCTACACCTTC	CASSLGEGDGYTF
-	-	TRBV6-1	TRBJ1-5	TGTGCCAGCAGTGAATGGGGAAAGAGCAATCAGCCCCAGCATTTT	CASSEWGKSNQPQHF
-	-	TRBV4-1	TRBJ1-4	TGCGCCAGCAGCCAAGGGTGGGCAGGACGGGAAAAACTGTTTTTT	CASSQGWAGREKLFF
TRBD1	medium-sized	TRBV4-1	TRBJ1-2	TGCGCCAGCAGCCAAGAGGGCGGGACAGGGTTTGATGGCTACACCTTC	CASSQEGGTGFDGYTF
TRBD1	-	TRBV5-6	TRBJ1-2	TGTGCCAGCAGCGTTACAGGGGGCGAGGGCTACACCTTC	CASSVTGGEGYTF
TRBD1	-	TRBV6-5	TRBJ1-1	TGTGCCAGCAGTTTCGGACAGGGGGCGAAGACTGAAGCTTTCTTT	CASSFGQGAKTEAFF
-	-	TRBV6-1	TRBJ1-1	TGTGCCAGCAGCCCGACGGGAGTAAACACTGAAGCTTTCTTT	CASSPTGVNTEAFF
TRBD1	-	TRBV30	TRBJ1-4	TGTGCCTGGAGTCCGCCCGGGACAGGGAGTGAAAAACTGTTTTTT	CAWSPPGTGSEKLFF
-	-	TRBV11-1	TRBJ2-3	TGTGCCAGCAGCTTGGGGACGGGCACAGATACGCAGTATTTT	CASSLGTGTDTQYF
TRBD1	-	TRBV6-5	TRBJ2-2	TGTGCCAGCAGGCGGACAGGGAACACCGGGGAGCTGTTTTTT	CASRRTGNTGELFF
-	-	TRBV19	TRBJ1-5	TGTGCCAGTAGTATTCGGGACCTTCTTAATCAGCCCCAGCATTTT	CASSIRDLLNQPQHF
TRBD2	-	TRBV7-2	TRBJ2-3	TGTGCCAGCAGCTTAACCCGGACTAGCCTTAGCACAGATACGCAGTATTTT	CASSLTRTSLSTDTQYF
-	-	TRBV2	TRBJ1-1	TGTGCCAGCAGGGGGGGATGGGCCGGCACTGAAGCTTTCTTT	CASRGGWAGTEAFF
TRBD1	-	TRBV11-1	TRBJ2-2	TGTGCCAGCAGCCCCGGACAGGGGGCGTCCACCGGGGAGCTGTTTTTT	CASSPGQGASTGELFF
-	-	TRBV6-5	TRBJ2-1	TGTGCCAGCAGAGGGGGGCCAACCTACAATGAGCAGTTCTTC	CASRGGPTYNEQFF
TRBD1	-	TRBV4-3	TRBJ1-4	TGCGCCAGCAGCCAAGAGTTTCAAGGGGGCGTCCCCCAAAGTGAAAAACTGTTTTTT	CASSQEFQGGVPQSEKLFF
-	-	TRBV18	TRBJ2-5	TGTGCCAGCTCACCAGAAACCGGGGCAAAAGAGACCCAGTACTTC	CASSPETGAKETQYF
-	-	TRBV5-1	TRBJ1-1	TGCGCCAGCAGCTTGGTACAGATGAACACTGAAGCTTTCTTT	CASSLVQMNTEAFF
-	-	TRBV7-2	TRBJ2-4	TGTGCCAGCAGCCCCCAGGGGGCCAAAAACATTCAGTACTTC	CASSPQGAKNIQYF
TRBD1	-	TRBV2	TRBJ2-3	TGTGCCAGCGACAGGGGTACAGATACGCAGTATTTT	CASDRGTDTQYF
TRBD1	-	TRBV18	TRBJ2-2	TGTGCCAGCTCACTCCGGACAGGAGATACCGGGGAGCTGTTTTTT	CASSLRTGDTGELFF
TRBD2	-	TRBV5-4	TRBJ2-1	TGTGCCAGCAGCTGGCTAGCGGGGGGGCTTTATGAGCAGTTCTTC	CASSWLAGGLYEQFF
TRBD2	-	TRBV6-1	TRBJ2-3	TGTGCCAGCACCCCGGGGGGGGATGATACGCAGTATTTT	CASTPGGDDTQYF
-	-	TRBV4-3	TRBJ1-6	TGCGCCAGCAGCCAAGATACAGGGATGGGTTCACCCCTCCACTTT	CASSQDTGMGSPLHF
-	-	TRBV6-5	TRBJ2-7	TGTGCCAGCAGTCCCCGCAGGGGACTAACCTACGAGCAGTACTTC	CASSPRRGLTYEQYF
-	-	TRBV10-3	TRBJ2-2	TGTGCCATCTCGACGCGTACCGGGGAGCTGTTTTTT	CAISTRTGELFF
-	-	TRBV6-5	TRBJ2-5	TGTGCCAGCAGTACAGGGTTCGGATACCAAGAGACCCAGTACTTC	CASSTGFGYQETQYF
-	-	TRBV6-5	TRBJ1-6	TGTGCCACCGGGGCCCCTTCTAATTCACCCCTCCACTTT	CATGAPSNSPLHF
-	-	TRBV7-2	TRBJ2-7	TGTGCCAGCAGCCCCCGGACAGGGAGGGCGTCCTACGAGCAGTACTTC	CASSPRTGRASYEQYF
-	-	TRBV7-2	TRBJ1-4	TGTGCCAGCAGCCCGGGGACAGAAAAACTGTTTTTT	CASSPGTEKLFF
-	-	TRBV6-1	TRBJ1-1	TGTGCCAGCACCCCCCGGCCGAACACTGAAGCTTTCTTT	CASTPRPNTEAFF
-	-	TRBV2	TRBJ2-7	TGTGCCAGCAGTTCTGGACACGCTTATACCTACGAGCAGTACTTC	CASSSGHAYTYEQYF
TRBD1	few	TRBV18	TRBJ2-2	TGTGCCAGCTCACCGGGACAGGGGACCGGGGAGCTGTTTTTT	CASSPGQGTGELFF
-	-	TRBV5-4	TRBJ2-1	TGTGCCAGCAGCAGCGCGACAAAGTACAATGAGCAGTTCTTC	CASSSATKYNEQFF
-	-	TRBV6-6	TRBJ1-2	TGTGCCAGCAGTTACCCCAGGGACTATGGCTACACCTTC	CASSYPRDYGYTF
-	-	TRBV5-6	TRBJ2-2	TGTGCCAGCAGCTTCACCGGGGAGCTGTTTTTT	CASSFTGELFF
TRBD1	-	TRBV29-1	TRBJ2-5	TGCAGCGTCGTACCCCCCCGACAGGGCCAAGAGACCCAGTACTTC	CSVVPPRQGQETQYF
-	-	TRBV6-5	TRBJ2-7	TGTGCCAGCAGCCAGACCTCCTACGAGCAGTACTTC	CASSQTSYEQYF
-	once	TRBV7-2	TRBJ1-2	TGTGCCAGCAGCGCTCTTCAGGGGTCCTATGGCTACACCTTC	CASSALQGSYGYTF
TRBD1	-	TRBV11-2	TRBJ1-1	TGTGCCAGCAGCTCATCCGGGACAGTGAACACTGAAGCTTTCTTT	CASSSSGTVNTEAFF
-	-	TRBV5-6	TRBJ1-2	TGTGCCAGCAGCTTGGACAGATCGAAAGAAGCTAACTATGGCTACACCTTC	CASSLDRSKEANYGYTF